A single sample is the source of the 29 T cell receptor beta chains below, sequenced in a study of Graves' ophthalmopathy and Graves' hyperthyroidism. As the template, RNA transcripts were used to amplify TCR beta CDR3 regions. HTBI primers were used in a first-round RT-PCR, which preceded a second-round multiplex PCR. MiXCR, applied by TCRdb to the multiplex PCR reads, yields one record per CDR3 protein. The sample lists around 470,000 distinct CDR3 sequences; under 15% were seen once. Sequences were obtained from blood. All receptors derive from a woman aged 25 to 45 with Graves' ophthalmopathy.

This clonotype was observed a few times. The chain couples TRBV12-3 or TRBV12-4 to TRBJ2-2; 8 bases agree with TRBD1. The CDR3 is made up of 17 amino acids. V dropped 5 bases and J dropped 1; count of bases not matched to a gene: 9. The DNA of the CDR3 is TGTGCCAGCAGTGCTCCTGGCAGGGGGCTGAACACCGGGGAGCTGTTTTTT. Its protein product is CASSAPGRGLNTGELFF.

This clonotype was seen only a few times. The CDR3 DNA follows: TGTGCCAGCAGTGGGGATGCTAGCGGCTACGAGCAGTACTTC. This codes for CASSGDASGYEQYF. The chain links TRBV3-1 to TRBJ2-7; 7 nucleotides line up with TRBD2. Trimming took 6 bases from V and 3 from J; bases not matched to a gene: 8. The CDR3 consists of 14 residues. CDR1 is LGHDT and CDR2 is YNNKEL in the germline V gene (reference sequence).

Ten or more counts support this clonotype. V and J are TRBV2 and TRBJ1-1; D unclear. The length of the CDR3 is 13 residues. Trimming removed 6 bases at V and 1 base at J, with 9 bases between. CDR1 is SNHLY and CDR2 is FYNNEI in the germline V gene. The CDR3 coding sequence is TGTGCCAGCAGATACTCCGGGAACACTGAAGCTTTCTTT. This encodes CASRYSGNTEAFF.

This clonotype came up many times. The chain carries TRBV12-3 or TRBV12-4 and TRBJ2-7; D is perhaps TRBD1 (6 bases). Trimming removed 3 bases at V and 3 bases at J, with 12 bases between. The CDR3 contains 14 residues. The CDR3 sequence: CASSLRGYHYEQYF. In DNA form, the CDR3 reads TGTGCCAGCAGTTTGAGGGGGTATCACTACGAGCAGTACTTC.

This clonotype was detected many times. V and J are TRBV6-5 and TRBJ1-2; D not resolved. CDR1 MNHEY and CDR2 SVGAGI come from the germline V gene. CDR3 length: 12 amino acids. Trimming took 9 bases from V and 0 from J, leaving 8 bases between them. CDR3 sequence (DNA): TGTGCCAGTAAAAGGTCTAACTATGGCTACACCTTC. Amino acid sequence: CASKRSNYGYTF.

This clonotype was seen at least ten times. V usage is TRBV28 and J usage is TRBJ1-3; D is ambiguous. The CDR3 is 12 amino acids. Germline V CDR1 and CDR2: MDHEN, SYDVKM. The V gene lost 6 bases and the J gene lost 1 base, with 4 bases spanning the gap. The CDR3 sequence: CASRQSGNTIYF. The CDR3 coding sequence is TGTGCCAGCAGACAATCTGGAAACACCATATATTTT.

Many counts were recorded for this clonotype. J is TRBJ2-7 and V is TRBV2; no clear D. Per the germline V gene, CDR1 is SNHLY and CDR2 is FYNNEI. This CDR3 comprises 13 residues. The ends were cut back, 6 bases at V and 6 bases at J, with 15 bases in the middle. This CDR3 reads CASRDGPPREQYF. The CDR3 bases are TGTGCCAGCAGGGACGGACCCCCCCGCGAGCAGTACTTC.

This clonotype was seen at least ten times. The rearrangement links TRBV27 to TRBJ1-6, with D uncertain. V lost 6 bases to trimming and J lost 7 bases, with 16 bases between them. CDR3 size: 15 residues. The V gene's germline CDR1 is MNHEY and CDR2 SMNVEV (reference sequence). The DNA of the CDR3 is TGTGCCAGCAGGACGTTTATAGGCCGAAATTCACCCCTCCACTTT. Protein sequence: CASRTFIGRNSPLHF.

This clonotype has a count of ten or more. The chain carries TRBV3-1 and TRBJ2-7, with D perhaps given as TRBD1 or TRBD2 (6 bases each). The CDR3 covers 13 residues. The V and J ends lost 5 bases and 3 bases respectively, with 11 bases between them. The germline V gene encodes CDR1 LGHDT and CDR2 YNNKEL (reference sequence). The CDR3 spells CASSGGTYYEQYF. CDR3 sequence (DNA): TGTGCCAGCAGCGGAGGGACATACTACGAGCAGTACTTC.

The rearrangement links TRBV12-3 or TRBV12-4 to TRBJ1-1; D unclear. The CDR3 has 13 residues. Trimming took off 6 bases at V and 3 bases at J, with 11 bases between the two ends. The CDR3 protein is CASSPDLHTEAFF. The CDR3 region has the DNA TGTGCCAGCAGCCCCGATCTACACACTGAAGCTTTCTTT.

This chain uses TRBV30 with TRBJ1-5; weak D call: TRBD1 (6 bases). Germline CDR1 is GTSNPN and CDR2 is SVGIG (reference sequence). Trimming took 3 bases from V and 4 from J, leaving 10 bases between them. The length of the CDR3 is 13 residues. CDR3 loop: CAWSGTLNQPQHF. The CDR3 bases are TGTGCCTGGAGCGGGACACTAAATCAGCCCCAGCATTTT.

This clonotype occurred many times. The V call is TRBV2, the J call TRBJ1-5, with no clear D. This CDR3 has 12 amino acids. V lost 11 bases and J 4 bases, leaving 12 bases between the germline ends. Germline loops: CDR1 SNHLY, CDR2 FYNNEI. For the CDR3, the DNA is TGTGCCCAAGCCGCACCAAATCAGCCCCAGCATTTT. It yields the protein CAQAAPNQPQHF.

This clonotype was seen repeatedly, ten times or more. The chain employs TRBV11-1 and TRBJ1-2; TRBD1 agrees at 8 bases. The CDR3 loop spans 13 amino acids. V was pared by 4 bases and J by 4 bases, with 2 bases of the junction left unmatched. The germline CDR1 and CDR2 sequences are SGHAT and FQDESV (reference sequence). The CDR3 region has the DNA TGTGCCAGCAGCTCGACAGGGGCCTATGGCTACACCTTC. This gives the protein CASSSTGAYGYTF.

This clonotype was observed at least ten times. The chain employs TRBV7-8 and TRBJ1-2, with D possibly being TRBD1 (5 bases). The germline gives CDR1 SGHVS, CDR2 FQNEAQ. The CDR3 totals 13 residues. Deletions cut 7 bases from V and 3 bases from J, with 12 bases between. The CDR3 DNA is TGTGCCAGCACAAGCTGGGGGGACTATGGCTACACCTTC. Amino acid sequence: CASTSWGDYGYTF.

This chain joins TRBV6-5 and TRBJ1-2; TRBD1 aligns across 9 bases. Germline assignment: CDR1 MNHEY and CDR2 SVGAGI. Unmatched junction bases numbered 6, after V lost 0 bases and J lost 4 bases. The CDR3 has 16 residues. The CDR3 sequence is CASSYSGTGSRYGYTF. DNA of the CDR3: TGTGCCAGCAGTTACTCAGGGACAGGGTCCCGCTATGGCTACACCTTC.

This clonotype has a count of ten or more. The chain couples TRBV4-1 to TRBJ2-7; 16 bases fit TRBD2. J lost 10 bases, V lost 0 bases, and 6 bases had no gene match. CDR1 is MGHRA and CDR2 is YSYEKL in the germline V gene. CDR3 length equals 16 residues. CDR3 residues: CASSQDKGLAGGLQYF. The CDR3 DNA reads TGCGCCAGCAGCCAAGATAAGGGACTAGCGGGGGGGTTACAGTACTTC.

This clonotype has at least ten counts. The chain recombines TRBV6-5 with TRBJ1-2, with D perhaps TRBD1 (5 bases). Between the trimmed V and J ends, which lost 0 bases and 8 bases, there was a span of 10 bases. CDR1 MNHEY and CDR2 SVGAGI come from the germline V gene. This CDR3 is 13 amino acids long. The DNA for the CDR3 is TGTGCCAGCAGTTACTCGACAGAGCGGGGCTACACCTTC. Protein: CASSYSTERGYTF.

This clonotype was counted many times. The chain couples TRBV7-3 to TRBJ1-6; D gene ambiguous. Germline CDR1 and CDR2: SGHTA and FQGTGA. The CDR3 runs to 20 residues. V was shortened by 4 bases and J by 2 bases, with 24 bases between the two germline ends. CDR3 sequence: CASSSQPWQALPTYNSPLHF. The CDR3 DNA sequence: TGTGCCAGCAGCTCCCAACCCTGGCAGGCCCTACCCACCTATAATTCACCCCTCCACTTT.

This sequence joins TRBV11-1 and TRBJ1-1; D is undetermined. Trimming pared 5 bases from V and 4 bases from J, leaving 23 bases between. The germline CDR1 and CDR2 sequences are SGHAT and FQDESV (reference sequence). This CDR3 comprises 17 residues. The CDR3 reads CASSPPWIDPWGTEAFF. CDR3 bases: TGTGCCAGCAGCCCCCCCTGGATTGACCCTTGGGGCACTGAAGCTTTCTTT.

This chain's CDR3 is CASSIGPVRRAFF. For the CDR3, the DNA is TGTGCCAGCAGCATAGGCCCCGTGCGGAGAGCTTTCTTT. This rearrangement joins TRBV11-2 to TRBJ1-1; D gene unclear. Trimming left V 5 bases short and J 10 bases short, with 17 bases between. The CDR3 runs to 13 residues. CDR1 is SGHAT, CDR2 FQNNGV, per germline.

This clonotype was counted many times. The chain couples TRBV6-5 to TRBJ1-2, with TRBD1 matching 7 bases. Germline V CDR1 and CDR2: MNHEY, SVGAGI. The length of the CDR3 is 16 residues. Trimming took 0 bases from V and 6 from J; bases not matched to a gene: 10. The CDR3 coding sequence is TGTGCCAGCAGTTACTCGGCGAGGGGGCGCGACGATGGCTACACCTTC. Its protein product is CASSYSARGRDDGYTF.

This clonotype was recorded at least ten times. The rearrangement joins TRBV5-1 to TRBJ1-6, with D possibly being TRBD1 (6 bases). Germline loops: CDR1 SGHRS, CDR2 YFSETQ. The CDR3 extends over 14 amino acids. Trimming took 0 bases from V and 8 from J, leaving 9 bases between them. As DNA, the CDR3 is TGCGCCAGCAGCTTGGAGGACAGATATTCACCCCTCCACTTT. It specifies CASSLEDRYSPLHF. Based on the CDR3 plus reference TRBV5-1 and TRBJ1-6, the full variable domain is KAGVTQTPRYLIKTRGQQVTLSCSPISGHRSVSWYQQTPGQGLQFLFEYFSETQRNKGNFPGRFSGRQFSNSRSEMNVSTLELGDSALYLCASSLEDRYSPLHFGNGTRLTVT.

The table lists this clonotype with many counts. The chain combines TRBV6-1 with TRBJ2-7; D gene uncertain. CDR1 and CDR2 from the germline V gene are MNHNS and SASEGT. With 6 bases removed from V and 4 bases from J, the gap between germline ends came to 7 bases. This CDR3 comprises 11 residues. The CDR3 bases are TGTGCCAGCAGGGATCAGTACGAGCAGTACTTC. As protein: CASRDQYEQYF.

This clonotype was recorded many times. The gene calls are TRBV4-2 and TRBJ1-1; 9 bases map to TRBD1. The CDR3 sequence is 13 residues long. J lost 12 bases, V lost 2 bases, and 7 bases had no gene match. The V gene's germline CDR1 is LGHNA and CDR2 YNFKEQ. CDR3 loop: CASSQSKGQGSFF. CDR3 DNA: TGTGCCAGCAGCCAATCGAAGGGACAGGGCTCTTTCTTT.

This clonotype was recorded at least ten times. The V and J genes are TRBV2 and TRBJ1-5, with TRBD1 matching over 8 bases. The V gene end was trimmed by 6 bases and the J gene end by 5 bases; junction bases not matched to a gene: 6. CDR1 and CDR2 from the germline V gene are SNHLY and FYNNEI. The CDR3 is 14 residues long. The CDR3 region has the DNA TGTGCCAGCAGGAGGACAGGGAGCGATCAGCCCCAGCATTTT. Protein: CASRRTGSDQPQHF.

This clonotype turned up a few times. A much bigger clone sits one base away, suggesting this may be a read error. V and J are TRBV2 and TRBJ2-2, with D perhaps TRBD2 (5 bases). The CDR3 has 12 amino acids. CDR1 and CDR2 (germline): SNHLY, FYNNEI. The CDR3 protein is CASSMNTGELCF. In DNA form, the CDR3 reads TGTGCCAGCAGTATGAACACCGGGGAGCTGTGTTTT.

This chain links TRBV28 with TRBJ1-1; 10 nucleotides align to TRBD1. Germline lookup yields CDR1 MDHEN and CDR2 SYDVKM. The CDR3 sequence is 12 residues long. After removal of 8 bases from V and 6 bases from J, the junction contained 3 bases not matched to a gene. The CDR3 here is CASRDRGAEAFF. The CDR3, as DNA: TGTGCCAGCCGGGACAGGGGCGCTGAAGCTTTCTTT.

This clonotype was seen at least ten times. DNA of the CDR3: TGCGCCAGCAGCTTGTATGGCTCCTCCTACGAGCAGTACTTC. Protein: CASSLYGSSYEQYF. The chain joins TRBV5-1 to TRBJ2-7, with D unclear. Germline V CDR1 and CDR2: SGHRS, YFSETQ. CDR3 length: 14 amino acids. The V gene lost 1 base and the J gene lost 0 bases, with 8 bases spanning the gap.

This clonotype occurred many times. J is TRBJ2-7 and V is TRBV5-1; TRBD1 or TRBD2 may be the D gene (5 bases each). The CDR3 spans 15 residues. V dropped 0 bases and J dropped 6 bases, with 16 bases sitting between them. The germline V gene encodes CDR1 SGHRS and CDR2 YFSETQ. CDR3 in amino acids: CASSLGRGELREQYF. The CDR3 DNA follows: TGCGCCAGCAGCTTGGGGCGAGGGGAACTACGCGAGCAGTACTTC. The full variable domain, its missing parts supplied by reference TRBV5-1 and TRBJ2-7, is KAGVTQTPRYLIKTRGQQVTLSCSPISGHRSVSWYQQTPGQGLQFLFEYFSETQRNKGNFPGRFSGRQFSNSRSEMNVSTLELGDSALYLCASSLGRGELREQYFGPGTRLTVT.